This T cell receptor (beta chain) was documented in a study of T cell responses to AZD1222 COVID-19 vaccine. General study points: Seropositive at baseline were only a handful of AZD1222 recipients.

The CDR3 has 15 residues. V was cut by 0 bases and J by 2 bases, with 11 bases left in between. CDR1 and CDR2 (germline): SGHNT, YYREEE (reference sequence). Concerning this clone itself: Antigen unknown.

The table came from immunoSEQ multiplex PCR; TCRdb's copy has only in-frame clones and leaves some out. Of about 92,000 clones detected, approximately 91% appear once; the ten largest clones hold 20% to 25%. The rearrangement joins TRBV5-4 to TRBJ1-2, with D possibly being TRBD1 (6 bases). The sequenced sample was peripheral blood, obtained on day 0 of AZD1222 vaccination. This TCR was sampled from an adult in good health. DNA for the CDR3: TGTGCCAGCAGCTTGGACAAACAGGGAAACTATGGCTACACCTTC. Amino acids: CASSLDKQGNYGYTF.